The 8 T cell receptor beta chains presented below share a single source sample, sequenced in a study of blood T cell repertoires in COVID-19. Method: immunoSEQ multiplex PCR; TCRdb's copy keeps in-frame clones and lacks some. The sample consists of 320,000 or so clones, 80% to 90% of them appearing once. The sequenced sample consisted of PBMCs or T cells enriched from blood (not recorded which). These receptors originate from a man between 25 and 39 years old who had recovered from COVID-19.

V gene TRBV13 combines with J gene TRBJ1-6; D unresolved. This CDR3 is built from 15 residues. CDR1 PRHDT and CDR2 FYEKMQ come from the germline V gene (reference sequence). V was trimmed by 1 base and J by 7 bases, leaving 11 bases between them. The CDR3 DNA follows: TGTGCCAGCAGCTTAGATGGGCTACCGAATTCACCCCTCCACTTT. Translating gives CASSLDGLPNSPLHF.

The chain combines TRBV24-1 with TRBJ2-7, with TRBD1 identical over 7 bases. This CDR3 is built from 14 residues. V trimming: 9 bases; J trimming: 5 bases; junction bases outside the gene matches: 12. Germline V gene lookup returns CDR1 KGHDR and CDR2 SFDVKD. This chain's CDR3 is CATGETGQMHEQYF. The CDR3 DNA sequence: TGTGCCACCGGAGAAACGGGACAGATGCACGAGCAGTACTTC.

This chain connects TRBV7-9 to TRBJ1-6; tentatively, D is TRBD1 (6 bases). The CDR3 runs to 17 residues. V shed 5 bases and J shed 5 bases, with 19 bases lying between them. Germline CDR1 reads SEHNR; CDR2 reads FQNEAQ (reference sequence). The CDR3 is CASSGIRDIGNNSPLHF. The DNA of the CDR3 is TGTGCCAGCAGCGGCATTCGGGACATTGGCAATAATTCACCCCTCCACTTT.

This clone was counted a single time. The rearrangement joins TRBV5-1 to TRBJ1-5; TRBD1 agrees at 8 bases. J gave up 3 bases and V 3 bases, and 2 bases lay outside the gene matches. Germline CDR1 is SGHRS and CDR2 is YFSETQ. CDR3 length equals 14 residues. In DNA, the CDR3 is TGCGCCAGCAGCTCGGGACAGGCCAATCAGCCCCAGCATTTT. Translation: CASSSGQANQPQHF.

This chain joins TRBV21-1 and TRBJ1-1. TRBV21-1 is classified as a pseudogene. This CDR3 is built from 15 residues. The CDR3 is CASSKALRGNTEAFF. The CDR3 DNA reads TGTGCCAGCAGCAAAGCGCTTCGGGGGAACACTGAAGCTTTCTTT.

The gene calls are TRBV11-2 and TRBJ2-7; D possibly corresponds to TRBD2 (6 bases). CDR3 size: 14 residues. CDR1 SGHAT and CDR2 FQNNGV come from the germline V gene. Trimming pared 5 bases from V and 3 bases from J, leaving 14 bases between. DNA of the CDR3: TGTGCCAGCAGCAAATGGGACTCGGACTACGAGCAGTACTTC. As protein: CASSKWDSDYEQYF.

The chain combines TRBV7-2 with TRBJ2-3; D gene unclear. Germline V gives CDR1 SGHTA, CDR2 FQGNSA. CDR3 size: 13 residues. V gave up 0 bases and J gave up 5 bases, with 6 bases separating them. CDR3 sequence reads: CASSLAARDTQYF. CDR3 coding DNA: TGTGCCAGCAGCTTAGCAGCTAGAGATACGCAGTATTTT.

The chain employs TRBV7-9 and TRBJ1-1, with 7 bases identical to TRBD1. The CDR3 contains 14 residues. Germline CDR1 SEHNR, CDR2 FQNEAQ (reference sequence). Trimming took 5 bases from V and 3 from J; bases not matched to a gene: 6. The CDR3 nucleotides are TGTGCCAGCAGCGCGCCCAGGGGGGACACTGAAGCTTTCTTT. Translating gives CASSAPRGDTEAFF.